This T cell receptor (beta chain) was captured in a study of cytomegalovirus exposure and HLA in healthy donors. The data were produced by immunoSEQ multiplex PCR, yet TCRdb's version contains in-frame clones alone and is incomplete. The data show some 170,000 clones, with 85% to 90% seen just once and roughly 1.5% held by the top ten. With 4 bases clipped from V and 5 bases from J, the junction kept 10 bases outside the gene matches. The CDR3 is 16 residues long. CDR1 is PRHDT and CDR2 is FYEKMQ in the germline V gene (reference sequence). Whole-study results and caveats: Most TCR sequences were rare, but some public TCRs occurred in many donors. Researchers catalogued over 150 TCR beta chains as cytomegalovirus-associated. The classifier, whose performance was assessed in both the original and validation cohorts, reportedly diagnosed cytomegalovirus status with high specificity and sensitivity. In vitro assays verified that three CMV-associated chains recognized CMV antigens specifically.

This clone was observed once. The target antigen is unknown. The sequenced sample was PBMCs. The chain couples TRBV13 to TRBJ2-1; 8 nucleotides match TRBD1. This clonotype was obtained from a woman in her twenties or thirties in good health and CMV-seronegative. Here the CDR3 DNA reads TGTGCCAGCAGCTCCCCAAGCAGGGGGCTGAACAATGAGCAGTTCTTC. It translates to CASSSPSRGLNNEQFF.